Each of the 17 T cell receptor beta chains below was sequenced from the same sample in a study of cytomegalovirus exposure and HLA in healthy donors. The PCR employed 60 Vbeta primers together with 13 Jbeta primers. The method was immunoSEQ multiplex PCR; TCRdb's version includes in-frame clones alone and lacks a portion of them. The table includes 150,000 to 200,000 clones, roughly four fifths detected once. The specimen sequenced was PBMCs. These receptor sequences come from a man between 40 and 49 years old in good health and CMV-seronegative.

This clone was seen only a few times. The V and J genes are TRBV6-5 and TRBJ1-4; D not resolved. V shed 2 bases and J shed 4 bases, with 8 bases lying between them. Germline V gene lookup returns CDR1 MNHEY and CDR2 SVGAGI. The CDR3 runs to 14 residues. CDR3 residues: CASSYTLDNEKLFF. In nucleotides, the CDR3 is TGTGCCAGCAGTTACACCCTAGATAATGAAAAACTGTTTTTT.

The chain joins TRBV4-1 to TRBJ2-1; the match to TRBD2 covers 9 bases. The germline V gene has CDR1 MGHRA and CDR2 YSYEKL. After removal of 0 bases from V and 7 bases from J, the junction contained 13 bases not matched to a gene. The CDR3 covers 18 residues. The CDR3, as DNA: TGCGCCAGCAGCCAAGAGGGCGCGGGAGGGGGGATGGGGAATGAGCAGTTCTTC. Translated, it gives CASSQEGAGGGMGNEQFF.

The chain links TRBV9 to TRBJ2-5, with D possibly matching TRBD2 (6 bases). CDR1 is SGDLS and CDR2 is YYNGEE in the germline V gene. The V and J ends lost 4 bases and 1 base respectively, with 14 bases between them. This CDR3 comprises 15 residues. The CDR3 protein is CASSHGNSGQETQYF. The CDR3 DNA is TGTGCCAGCAGCCACGGGAATAGCGGCCAAGAGACCCAGTACTTC. The whole variable domain, remainder taken from reference TRBV9 and TRBJ2-5, is DSGVTQTPKHLITATGQRVTLRCSPRSGDLSVYWYQQSLDQGLQFLIQYYNGEERAKGNILERFSAQQFPDLHSELNLSSLELGDSALYFCASSHGNSGQETQYFGPGTRLLVL.

The genes are TRBV30 and TRBJ2-4; D is perhaps TRBD2 (5 bases). Trimming removed 1 base at V and 0 bases at J, with 10 bases between. The germline V gene has CDR1 GTSNPN and CDR2 SVGIG (reference sequence). The CDR3 length is 15 residues. The CDR3 spells CAWSATGIAKNIQYF. CDR3 DNA sequence: TGTGCCTGGAGTGCTACGGGAATAGCCAAAAACATTCAGTACTTC.

This clone was seen only once. This chain joins TRBV9 and TRBJ2-4; maybe TRBD1 (7 bases). Germline CDR1 is SGDLS and CDR2 is YYNGEE. Trimming cost V 3 bases and J 5 bases, with 12 bases left between them. The CDR3 covers 14 residues. The CDR3 bases are TGTGCCAGCAGCGCTCAGGGGGGCGAAAACATTCAGTACTTC. It specifies CASSAQGGENIQYF.

The chain recombines TRBV5-1 with TRBJ1-3, with a tentative D call TRBD1 (6 bases). The CDR3 runs to 17 residues. V lost 2 bases and J lost 2, with 17 bases in between. Germline V lookup: CDR1 SGHRS, CDR2 YFSETQ. The CDR3 DNA reads as TGCGCCAGCAGCTTAATTCCGGGACAAGAGGCTGGAAACACCATATATTTT. Translation: CASSLIPGQEAGNTIYF.

The gene calls are TRBV7-8 and TRBJ2-1; 10 nucleotides agree with TRBD2. Trimming at V came to 2 bases and at J to 8 bases, leaving 6 bases not matched to a gene. CDR3 length: 15 amino acids. CDR1 is SGHVS, CDR2 FQNEAQ, per germline. CDR3 coding DNA: TGTGCCAGCAGCTTAAGGAGCGGGAGGGCCCATGAGCAGTTCTTC. This translates into CASSLRSGRAHEQFF. The full variable domain, with the rest looked up from reference TRBV7-8 and TRBJ2-1, is GAGVSQSPRYKVAKRGQDVALRCDPISGHVSLFWYQQALGQGPEFLTYFQNEAQLDKSGLPSDRFFAERPEGSVSTLKIQRTQQEDSAVYLCASSLRSGRAHEQFFGPGTRLTVL.

The chain has TRBV6-5 and TRBJ1-1, with D unclear. Trimming removed 0 bases at V and 7 bases at J, with 6 bases between. CDR1 MNHEY and CDR2 SVGAGI come from the germline V gene. This CDR3 spans 12 amino acids. The CDR3: CASSYSGYEAFF. The CDR3 DNA sequence: TGTGCCAGCAGTTACTCGGGCTATGAAGCTTTCTTT.

This chain uses TRBV18 with TRBJ2-7; 8 positions agree with TRBD1. The length of the CDR3 is 13 residues. The J segment lost 6 bases and the V segment lost 6 bases, leaving 7 bases of the junction unmatched. Per germline, CDR1 KGHSH and CDR2 LQKENI. The CDR3 region has the DNA TGTGCCAGCTCCTTAGACAGGGGCGGCGAGCAGTACGTC. Its translation: CASSLDRGGEQYV.

This clone was counted only a few times. The chain has TRBV5-1 and TRBJ2-5, with no clear D. The V end was cut by 4 bases, the J end by 3 bases, with 10 bases between. The CDR3 is made up of 13 amino acids. In germline, CDR1 is SGHRS, CDR2 YFSETQ. The CDR3 protein is CASSRQAKETQYF. CDR3 nucleotides: TGCGCCAGCAGCCGCCAGGCTAAAGAGACCCAGTACTTC.

This sequence joins TRBV4-1 and TRBJ2-5, with 11 positions matching TRBD2. Losses at the gene ends were 1 base for V and 4 bases for J; bases not matched to a gene: 8. The CDR3 has 17 amino acids. Germline CDR1 is MGHRA and CDR2 is YSYEKL. CDR3 bases: TGCGCCAGCAGCCAAGTACTAGCGGGAGAAGGTGGAGAGACCCAGTACTTC. Translated: CASSQVLAGEGGETQYF.

This sequence joins TRBV9 and TRBJ1-3, with D unclear. Germline CDR1 and CDR2: SGDLS and YYNGEE. Trimming removed 1 base at V and 3 bases at J, with 8 bases between. This CDR3 is built from 14 residues. The CDR3 DNA sequence: TGTGCCAGCAGCGTAACCGGGGTTGGAAACACCATATATTTT. Its protein product is CASSVTGVGNTIYF.

The chain carries TRBV20-1 and TRBJ2-3; D remains ambiguous. Trimming removed 2 bases from V and 5 bases from J, with 5 bases in between. The CDR3 length is 11 residues. Per the germline V gene, CDR1 is DFQATT and CDR2 is SNEGSKA (reference sequence). CDR3 amino acids: CSARREDTQYF. The CDR3 DNA sequence: TGCAGTGCTAGACGCGAAGATACGCAGTATTTT.

The chain combines TRBV6-1 with TRBJ2-3, with D tentatively TRBD1 (5 bases). The CDR3 runs 15 residues. Germline assignment: CDR1 MNHNS and CDR2 SASEGT. Trimming left V 10 bases short and J 0 bases short, with 17 bases between. Here the CDR3 reads CATQRQGTSTDTQYF. The CDR3 nucleotides are TGTGCCACCCAAAGGCAGGGCACTAGCACAGATACGCAGTATTTT.

The chain employs TRBV15 and TRBJ2-3; 7 bases are shared with TRBD2. The V segment lost 7 bases and the J segment 3 bases; nucleotides outside the gene matches: 7. CDR1 is LNHNV, CDR2 YYDKDF, per germline (reference sequence). This CDR3 has 14 residues. As DNA, the CDR3 is TGTGCCACCACCCGGGGAGGGGAGACAGATACGCAGTATTTT. Protein: CATTRGGETDTQYF.

The gene calls are TRBV19 and TRBJ1-2; D not certain. Looked up from germline, CDR1 is LNHDA and CDR2 is SQIVND (reference sequence). The CDR3 sequence is 14 residues long. V was cut by 4 bases and J by 0 bases, with 9 bases left in between. The CDR3 DNA sequence: TGTGCCAGTAGTAGGTTGGGCTCTAACTATGGCTACACCTTC. Protein sequence: CASSRLGSNYGYTF.

The chain joins TRBV6-5 to TRBJ2-7, with D hard to call. Germline lookup yields CDR1 MNHEY and CDR2 SVGAGI. CDR3 length: 13 amino acids. Trimming removed 4 bases at V and 6 bases at J, with 13 bases between. CDR3 sequence reads: CASSSNSFGEQYV. The DNA for the CDR3 is TGTGCCAGCAGTTCAAACAGCTTCGGCGAGCAGTACGTC.